A selection of T cell receptor beta chains follows, all from one sample in a study of blood T cell repertoires in COVID-19. Sequenced by immunoSEQ multiplex PCR; TCRdb stores in-frame clones only, minus some. The table shows approximately 250,000 clones, with roughly 88% occurring only once. Source material: peripheral blood. The receptors derive from a man in his thirties or forties who had recovered from COVID-19. Each CDR3 is given with its conserved first and last residue.

V,J,CDR3
TRBV4-2,TRBJ2-5,CASSLDSGSWTQYF
TRBV11-3,TRBJ2-7,CASSSGLRDRGTYEQYF
TRBV11-2,TRBJ1-5,CASSLRTWGYSNQPQHF
TRBV6-2/TRBV6-3,TRBJ1-1,CASSYGRAIGTEAFF
TRBV15,TRBJ1-1,CATSVTGGRTEAFF
TRBV10-3,TRBJ1-1,CAISERQVKSFF
TRBV7-9,TRBJ2-7,CATQRGQSSYEQYF
TRBV6-1,TRBJ2-2,CASSEAPWDRIYTGELFF
TRBV5-4,TRBJ2-1,CASSSKGAGYNEQFF
TRBV5-6,TRBJ1-5,CASSLQDQPQHF
TRBV7-8,TRBJ1-5,CASSLESRQRQPQHF
TRBV2,TRBJ2-2,CASGGYNTGELFF
TRBV19,TRBJ2-2,CASSQIGELFF
TRBV19,TRBJ1-4,CASTGQSYGTNEKLFF
TRBV12-3/TRBV12-4,TRBJ2-7,CASSPHRGRWQYF
TRBV14,TRBJ1-1,CASSQWQNTEAFF
TRBV19,TRBJ2-7,CASSIAHPGMVNEQYF
TRBV14,TRBJ2-3,CASSQDSGARDTQYF
TRBV10-3,TRBJ2-7,CAISEKRGSYEQYF
TRBV18,TRBJ1-5,CASSPRGGGNQPQHF
TRBV12-3/TRBV12-4,TRBJ2-2,CASSFAVGELFF
TRBV7-9,TRBJ1-5,CASSFREDQPQHF
TRBV9,TRBJ2-6,CASSNSLSGANVLTF
TRBV6-1,TRBJ2-7,CASSDAGTGHYEQYF
TRBV19,TRBJ1-4,CASNPSGGGRLNEKLFF
TRBV29-1,TRBJ2-7,CSATPRDRAYEQYF
TRBV27,TRBJ1-6,CASSLAPRQNNSPLHF
TRBV7-6,TRBJ1-5,CASSQGQDFAPQHF
TRBV6-5,TRBJ1-2,CASRNTGGGYGYTF
TRBV19,TRBJ2-1,CASSIGILRGVLYNEQFF
TRBV5-1,TRBJ1-1,CASSPTGLGAFF
TRBV9,TRBJ1-2,CASSARDRGDFGYTF
TRBV19,TRBJ2-1,CASSIGGREGNEQFF
TRBV9,TRBJ1-2,CASSVAGVNGYTF
TRBV6-6,TRBJ2-5,CASSYGRAGPKTQYF
TRBV9,TRBJ1-2,CASSSTGGGNYGYTF
TRBV10-3,TRBJ1-1,CAMRDGVLNTEAFF